The 10 T cell receptor beta chains presented below share a single source sample, sequenced in a study of identifying expanded T cells in peripheral blood. Profiled with immunoSEQ multiplex PCR; TCRdb holds only in-frame clones, not every one. The top ten hold roughly an eighth of the sample, which has over 85,000 clones, about 91% seen once. The sequencing input was blood. The receptors shown here come from a person between 18 and 75 years old in good health.

This clone showed up just once. J is TRBJ1-1 and V is TRBV7-9; weak D call: TRBD1 (5 bases). The V gene's germline CDR1 is SEHNR and CDR2 FQNEAQ (reference sequence). V dropped 2 bases and J dropped 3 bases, with 7 bases sitting between them. The CDR3 has 13 amino acids. CDR3 DNA sequence: TGTGCCAGCAGCTTATGGGGGGACACTGAAGCTTTCTTT. It is translated as CASSLWGDTEAFF.

This chain links TRBV5-1 with TRBJ2-3, with unresolved D. The CDR3 spans 14 residues. Germline lookup yields CDR1 SGHRS and CDR2 YFSETQ. Trimming removed 4 bases from V and 0 bases from J, with 9 bases in between. This CDR3 reads CASSIPSSTDTQYF. The CDR3 DNA reads as TGCGCCAGCAGCATCCCCTCGAGCACAGATACGCAGTATTTT.

The rearrangement links TRBV19 to TRBJ1-2, with a tentative D call TRBD1 (5 bases). CDR3 size: 13 residues. In germline, CDR1 is LNHDA, CDR2 SQIVND (reference sequence). The V end was cut by 8 bases, the J end by 2 bases, with 12 bases between. CDR3 in DNA: TGTGCCAGTGAGTGGCGGGGGAACTATGGCTACACCTTC. Translating gives CASEWRGNYGYTF. Full variable domain (outside the CDR3, taken from reference TRBV19 and TRBJ1-2): DGGITQSPKYLFRKEGQNVTLSCEQNLNHDAMYWYRQDPGQGLRLIYYSQIVNDFQKGDIAEGYSVSREKKESFPLTVTSAQKNPTAFYLCASEWRGNYGYTFGSGTRLTVV.

DNA of the CDR3: TGTGCCAGCAGCTTCCGGGGGTCCTATAATTCACCCCTCCACTTT. The encoded protein is CASSFRGSYNSPLHF. The rearrangement uses TRBV7-2 and TRBJ1-6, with a possible D match to TRBD1 (5 bases). V dropped 3 bases and J dropped 1 base, with 7 bases sitting between them. CDR3 length equals 15 residues. CDR1 SGHTA and CDR2 FQGNSA come from the germline V gene.

The chain carries TRBV5-1 and TRBJ2-7, with 14 bases fitting TRBD2. V was pared by 4 bases and J by 4 bases, with 7 bases of the junction left unmatched. The germline V gene has CDR1 SGHRS and CDR2 YFSETQ. This CDR3 is 16 amino acids long. CDR3 DNA: TGCGCCAGCAGCCCCGGGACTAGCGGGAGTAGGTACGAGCAGTACTTC. As protein: CASSPGTSGSRYEQYF. Supplemented by reference TRBV5-1 and TRBJ2-7, the full variable domain reads KAGVTQTPRYLIKTRGQQVTLSCSPISGHRSVSWYQQTPGQGLQFLFEYFSETQRNKGNFPGRFSGRQFSNSRSEMNVSTLELGDSALYLCASSPGTSGSRYEQYFGPGTRLTVT.

This chain uses TRBV9 with TRBJ2-7, with 8 nucleotides matching TRBD2. V lost 4 bases, J lost 5 bases, and 8 bases stayed unmatched. Germline CDR1 reads SGDLS; CDR2 reads YYNGEE. This CDR3 is 14 amino acids long. Written as DNA, the CDR3 is TGTGCCAGCAGCCCGCCGGGACTAGGGGACGAGCAGTACTTC. This sequence encodes CASSPPGLGDEQYF.

The rearrangement joins TRBV6-1 to TRBJ2-1; D is uncertain. The CDR3 extends over 13 amino acids. Trimming cost V 5 bases and J 2 bases, with 7 bases left between them. In germline, CDR1 is MNHNS, CDR2 SASEGT. Written as DNA, the CDR3 is TGTGCCAGCAGTAGACTCGCCTACAATGAGCAGTTCTTC. It encodes CASSRLAYNEQFF.

This chain connects TRBV7-9 to TRBJ1-2; D uncertain. The V and J ends lost 2 bases and 2 bases respectively, with 12 bases between them. The CDR3 length is 15 residues. Germline V lookup: CDR1 SEHNR, CDR2 FQNEAQ (reference sequence). The CDR3 nucleotides are TGTGCCAGCAGCTTATTGGAGATCATAAACTATGGCTACACCTTC. Translated, it gives CASSLLEIINYGYTF.

This sequence joins TRBV14 and TRBJ1-1; D not resolved. V was trimmed by 0 bases and J by 14 bases, leaving 10 bases between them. This CDR3 region has 11 residues. CDR1 and CDR2 (germline): SGHDN, FVKESK. CDR3 in amino acids: CASSQDWSYFF. For the CDR3, the DNA is TGTGCCAGCAGCCAAGATTGGTCGTACTTCTTT.

The J gene is TRBJ2-1, the V gene TRBV10-3, with D perhaps being TRBD1 or TRBD2 (5 bases each). Germline loops: CDR1 ENHRY, CDR2 SYGVKD. The CDR3 spans 16 residues. Deletions cut 4 bases from V and 2 bases from J, with 15 bases between. CDR3 nucleotide sequence: TGTGCCATCAGTGCTTTGGGGGATAAGGCCTACAATGAGCAGTTCTTC. Protein sequence: CAISALGDKAYNEQFF.